In its sample, the clone carrying this T cell receptor beta chain was seen a few times. The target antigen is unknown. The entry originates in a study of identical twins. Study outcomes and limitations: Potential partial confounding of zero-insertion analyses by invariant MAIT and iNKT cells was noted. In beta out-of-frame sequences, the excess sharing between twins was weaker. Without tracking the same donors, conclusions rested on cross-sectional statistical analysis.

Template switching (which added a universal primer site) was used, and cDNA carried unique molecular identifiers. Using its own MiXCR run on the 5' RACE reads, TCRdb lists one record per CDR3 protein. The sample consists of 250,000 or so distinct CDR3 sequences, 7.5% of them appearing once. The CDR3 spans 15 residues. Unmatched junction bases numbered 10, after V lost 6 bases and J lost 5 bases. This same sample was also taken into another study, of yellow fever vaccine responses in identical twins.

The chain employs TRBV12-3 or TRBV12-4 and TRBJ2-7; 10 bases are a match to TRBD2. The sequenced material came from CD8+ T cells sorted from blood. The sequence was obtained from a woman aged 18-29 years in good health. CDR3 DNA sequence: TGTGCCAGCAGGGCCCGTCTAGCGGGAGCTAACGAGCAGTACTTC. Protein product: CASRARLAGANEQYF.